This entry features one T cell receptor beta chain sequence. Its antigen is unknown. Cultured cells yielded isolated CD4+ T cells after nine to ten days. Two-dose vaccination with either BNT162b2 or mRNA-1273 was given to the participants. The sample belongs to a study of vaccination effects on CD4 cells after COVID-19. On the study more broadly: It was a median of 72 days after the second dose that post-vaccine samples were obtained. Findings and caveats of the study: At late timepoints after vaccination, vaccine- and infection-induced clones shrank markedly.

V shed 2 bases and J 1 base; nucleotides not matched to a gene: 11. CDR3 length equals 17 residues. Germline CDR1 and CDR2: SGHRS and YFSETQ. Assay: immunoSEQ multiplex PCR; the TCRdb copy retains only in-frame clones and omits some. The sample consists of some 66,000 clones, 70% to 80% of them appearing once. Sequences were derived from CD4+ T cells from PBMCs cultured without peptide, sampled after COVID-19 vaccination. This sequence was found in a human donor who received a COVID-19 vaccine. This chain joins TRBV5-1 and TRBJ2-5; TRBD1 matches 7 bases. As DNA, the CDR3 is TGCGCCAGCAGCTTTAGTCTAAACAGGGGCCTCCAAGAGACCCAGTACTTC. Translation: CASSFSLNRGLQETQYF. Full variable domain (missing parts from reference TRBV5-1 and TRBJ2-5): KAGVTQTPRYLIKTRGQQVTLSCSPISGHRSVSWYQQTPGQGLQFLFEYFSETQRNKGNFPGRFSGRQFSNSRSEMNVSTLELGDSALYLCASSFSLNRGLQETQYFGPGTRLLVL.